Each of the 11 T cell receptor beta chains below was sequenced from the same sample in a study of blood T cell repertoires in COVID-19. Clones were sequenced by immunoSEQ multiplex PCR, and TCRdb holds only the in-frame ones, with some missing. The data show 200,000 to 250,000 clones, roughly 91% seen once. The specimen was peripheral blood. The receptors come from a man aged 25 to 40 with COVID-19, enrolled during active disease.

The chain recombines TRBV9 with TRBJ2-3; D possibly corresponds to TRBD1 (5 bases). This CDR3 has 14 residues. Germline CDR1 reads SGDLS; CDR2 reads YYNGEE. Trimming left V 4 bases short and J 9 bases short, with 18 bases between. Written as DNA, the CDR3 is TGTGCCAGCAGCCCGACAGACCCGTCCTACACGCAGTATTTT. Its translation: CASSPTDPSYTQYF.

This clone has a single count. CDR3 sequence (DNA): TGTGCCAGCAGTGAAGCGCTTCGACAGGGGAAGGGCAATCAGCCCCAGCATTTT. The encoded protein is CASSEALRQGKGNQPQHF. This sequence joins TRBV2 and TRBJ1-5, with 8 positions matching TRBD1. The CDR3 covers 18 residues. The germline gives CDR1 SNHLY, CDR2 FYNNEI. The V gene end was trimmed by 0 bases and the J gene end by 2 bases; junction bases not matched to a gene: 9.

The genes are TRBV6-5 and TRBJ2-7; TRBD1 matches at 9 bases. V was clipped by 6 bases and J by 6 bases; unmatched bases: 9. The germline V gene encodes CDR1 MNHEY and CDR2 SVGAGI. The CDR3 consists of 14 residues. As DNA, the CDR3 is TGTGCCAGCAGCCCCGGGACAGGGTTGGTCGAGCAGTACTTC. Encoded protein: CASSPGTGLVEQYF.

The CDR3 DNA reads as TGCAGTGCTACTGAGTCAGGGCGGGAGCAGTACTTC. Translated, it gives CSATESGREQYF. The chain has TRBV20-1 and TRBJ2-7, with D possibly TRBD1 on 5 matching bases. The CDR3 sequence is 12 residues long. The germline V gene encodes CDR1 DFQATT and CDR2 SNEGSKA (reference sequence). The V gene lost 4 bases and the J gene lost 7 bases, with 14 bases spanning the gap.

This clone was found a few times. The J gene is TRBJ1-5, the V gene TRBV4-2, with D tentatively TRBD1 (5 bases). Trimming took off 1 base at V and 0 bases at J, with 16 bases between the two ends. Germline lookup yields CDR1 LGHNA and CDR2 YNFKEQ. The CDR3 has 18 amino acids. CDR3 sequence: CASSQAVSSGYSNQPQHF. CDR3 in DNA: TGTGCCAGCAGCCAAGCGGTCTCCTCAGGGTATAGCAATCAGCCCCAGCATTTT.

J is TRBJ1-1 and V is TRBV2, with TRBD1 identical over 7 bases. Losses at the gene ends were 1 base for V and 2 bases for J; bases not matched to a gene: 1. Germline lookup yields CDR1 SNHLY and CDR2 FYNNEI. The CDR3 is made up of 14 amino acids. The CDR3 bases are TGTGCCAGCAGTGAAGGACAGGGTAACACTGAAGCTTTCTTT. Amino acid sequence: CASSEGQGNTEAFF. Full variable domain (rest looked up from reference TRBV2 and TRBJ1-1): EPEVTQTPSHQVTQMGQEVILRCVPISNHLYFYWYRQILGQKVEFLVSFYNNEISEKSEIFDDQFSVERPDGSNFTLKIRSTKLEDSAMYFCASSEGQGNTEAFFGQGTRLTVV.

CDR3 sequence (DNA): TGTGTATTTCAGCCCCAGCATTTT. Amino acids: CVFQPQHF. The rearrangement joins TRBV21-1 to TRBJ1-5. TRBV21-1 has pseudogene status. This CDR3 has 8 amino acids.

This chain joins TRBV10-2 and TRBJ1-1, with D unclear. CDR3 length equals 12 residues. Germline V gene lookup returns CDR1 WSHSY and CDR2 SAAADI. V was pared by 3 bases and J by 7 bases, with 9 bases between. CDR3 nucleotides: TGCGCCAGCAGTGAATCTTTCGTTGAAGCTTTCTTT. Protein: CASSESFVEAFF.

The J gene is TRBJ2-3, the V gene TRBV7-2; 9 positions agree with TRBD2. This CDR3 has 15 residues. CDR1 and CDR2 from the germline V gene are SGHTA and FQGNSA. J lost 2 bases, V lost 5 bases, and 5 bases had no gene match. CDR3: CASSGLAGSTDTQYF. For the CDR3, the DNA is TGTGCCAGCAGCGGCCTAGCGGGGTCCACAGATACGCAGTATTTT.

This chain uses TRBV6-5 with TRBJ1-6; unclear D gene. The V end lost 4 bases, the J end lost 7 bases, and 8 bases lay between the germline ends. Per the germline V gene, CDR1 is MNHEY and CDR2 is SVGAGI. The length of the CDR3 is 13 residues. The CDR3: CASSFDGNSPLHF. CDR3 DNA: TGTGCCAGCAGTTTTGACGGGAATTCACCCCTCCACTTT.

This chain connects TRBV7-3 to TRBJ1-2; D remains unclear. V was clipped by 4 bases and J by 2 bases, with 8 bases between them. The germline gives CDR1 SGHTA, CDR2 FQGTGA. The length of the CDR3 is 13 residues. The CDR3 DNA is TGTGCCAGCAGCTCGGCGGGGAACTATGGCTACACCTTC. Translation gives CASSSAGNYGYTF.